This T cell receptor (beta chain) derives from a study of shared clonotypes between healthy human individuals. Sequencing used immunoSEQ multiplex PCR; TCRdb keeps in-frame clones, though not all of them. Of roughly 2.4 million clones listed, under 97% are singletons. Trimming cost V 1 base and J 0 bases, with 7 bases left between them. The length of the CDR3 is 15 residues. The germline V gene has CDR1 MNHEY and CDR2 SMNVEV (reference sequence). The source of this sequence is a man aged 18-30 years in good health. The sample was naive CD4+ T cells sorted from blood. As for subset: CD45RA+ positively selected. The chain combines TRBV27 with TRBJ1-5; the D gene is possibly TRBD1 (5 bases). The CDR3 coding sequence is TGTGCCAGCAGTTTATACGGGACTAGCAATCAGCCCCAGCATTTT. It yields the protein CASSLYGTSNQPQHF.